This is a list of T cell receptor beta chains from one sample in a study of response to subunit inactivated influenza vaccine. MiXCR was run by TCRdb on the RT-PCR reads, yielding one entry per CDR3 protein. The sample has hundreds of thousands of distinct CDR3 sequences, around 13% seen once. This sample comprised PBMCs from blood, obtained roughly 2 weeks before vaccination. The receptors stem from a man aged 45 to 65 who received an inactivated influenza vaccine. The CDR3 runs from the conserved cysteine through the conserved F or W. A D gene is named only where the DNA matches it firmly. Size values are once, few and many counts, or a class for expanded clones, and some rows have none.

V gene	J gene	D gene	clone size	CDR3 DNA	CDR3 protein
TRBV24-1	TRBJ2-1	TRBD1	few	TGTGCCACCAGTGATGACAGGGCTAGCTCCTACAATGAGCAGTTCTTC	CATSDDRASSYNEQFF
TRBV11-2	TRBJ1-1	.	few	TGTGCCAGCAGCCCTCTGCGGGGGGCTGGTGAAGCTTTCTTT	CASSPLRGAGEAFF
TRBV6-5	TRBJ2-3	.	.	TGTGCCAGCAGTTACTCCCTTTTGATGAGGGGTACGCAGTATTTT	CASSYSLLMRGTQYF
TRBV27	TRBJ1-2	TRBD1	.	TGTACCATCAGTTTACGGGTCGGGACAGGGGGTAACTATGGCTACACCTTC	CTISLRVGTGGNYGYTF
TRBV20-1	TRBJ2-1	TRBD2	.	TGCAGTGCTCCTAGCGGGTCCTACAATGAGCAGTTCTTC	CSAPSGSYNEQFF
TRBV28	TRBJ2-1	.	many	TGTGCCAGCAGTTTGGCTAGCGTGGGCAATGAGCAGTTCTTC	CASSLASVGNEQFF
TRBV7-2	TRBJ1-5	.	.	TGTGCCAGCAGCTTAGAGGCAGGGCGCAATCAGCCCCAGCATTTT	CASSLEAGRNQPQHF
TRBV2	TRBJ1-2	.	few	TGTGCCAGCAGTGCGTCAGGGAGGTCGACCCATGGCTACACCTTC	CASSASGRSTHGYTF
TRBV27	TRBJ2-7	TRBD2	.	TGTGCCAGCAGTTTAATCCCGGTCCAGCGGGGGGCGGTTTACGAGCAGTACTTC	CASSLIPVQRGAVYEQYF
TRBV20-1	TRBJ2-3	TRBD2	few	TGCAGTGCAAGCGAGCGGGGTGACACAGATACGCAGTATTTT	CSASERGDTDTQYF
TRBV12-3/TRBV12-4	TRBJ2-4	.	many	TGTGCCAGCAGTTCCCGCAAAAACATTCAGTACTTC	CASSSRKNIQYF
TRBV29-1	TRBJ1-1	.	few	TGCAGCGTTGAGGTGGGGAGTATTAACACTGAAGCTTTCTTT	CSVEVGSINTEAFF
TRBV3-1	TRBJ2-2	.	.	TGTGCCAGCAGCCAGGGGGCAAACGGGGAGCTGTTTTTT	CASSQGANGELFF
TRBV12-3/TRBV12-4	TRBJ2-3	.	.	TGTGCCAGCAGTTTTGGGGCGTCTTCCGCTGGCACAGATACGCAGTATTTT	CASSFGASSAGTDTQYF
TRBV20-1	TRBJ2-3	.	.	TGCAGTGCACGGGACTTTACAACCTCCACAGATACGCAGTATTTT	CSARDFTTSTDTQYF
TRBV11-3	TRBJ2-7	.	.	TGTGCCAGCAGCCCGGGCTGGACGGACGAGCAGTACTTC	CASSPGWTDEQYF
TRBV12-3/TRBV12-4	TRBJ2-5	.	.	TGTGCCAGCTTAGCGACAGTCCAAGAGACCCAGTACTTC	CASLATVQETQYF
TRBV4-3	TRBJ2-1	TRBD2	few	TGCGCCAGCAGCCAAGGGACGACTAGCGGAGGGAGGTACAATGAGCAGTTCTTC	CASSQGTTSGGRYNEQFF
TRBV7-9	TRBJ2-7	.	few	TGTGCCAGCAGCCCTCCTGGACGGGAGTACGAGCAGTACTTC	CASSPPGREYEQYF
TRBV6-2/TRBV6-3	TRBJ2-7	TRBD2	.	TGTGCCACCTATAGGACTAGCGGGAGCTACGAGCAGTACTTC	CATYRTSGSYEQYF
TRBV7-2	TRBJ2-5	.	few	TGTGCCAGCAGCTTAGTCCAGAAAGAGACCCAGTACTTC	CASSLVQKETQYF
TRBV14	TRBJ2-3	.	few	TGTGCCAGCAGACCCAGGGGTTCAAGCACAGCAGATACGCAGTATTTT	CASRPRGSSTADTQYF
TRBV27	TRBJ2-3	.	once	TGTGCCAGCAGTCTATCCGTCCGGCGTGGTACGCAGTATTTT	CASSLSVRRGTQYF
TRBV7-9	TRBJ2-5	.	.	TGTGCCAGCAGCCGCGGGACACTACGCCAAGAGACCCAGTACTTC	CASSRGTLRQETQYF
TRBV19	TRBJ2-4	.	.	TGTGCCAGTAGCAGGTGGGACACCTTAGCCAAAAACATTCAGTACTTC	CASSRWDTLAKNIQYF
TRBV27	TRBJ2-7	.	.	TGTGCCAGCAGTTTTACCTTCGGCCCATACGAGCAGTACTTC	CASSFTFGPYEQYF
TRBV20-1	TRBJ2-1	.	.	TGCAGTGCCAGCGGGCGGGAAGCTCTGAATGAGCAGTTCTTC	CSASGREALNEQFF
TRBV7-6	TRBJ2-1	.	few	TGTGCCAGCAGCTTAGGGGCTAGCAATGAGCAGTTCTTC	CASSLGASNEQFF
TRBV5-1	TRBJ2-1	TRBD2	many	TGCGCCAGCAGCTTGGGGGGCGGGGGTCCCAATGAGCAGTTCTTC	CASSLGGGGPNEQFF
TRBV20-1	TRBJ2-1	.	.	TGCAGTGCTCACCACCCTACCATCTCCTACAATGAGCAGTTCTTC	CSAHHPTISYNEQFF
TRBV24-1	TRBJ2-2	.	.	TGTGCCACCAGTGACCGGACCCTGGCGGGCACCGGGGAGCTGTTTTTT	CATSDRTLAGTGELFF
TRBV5-1	TRBJ2-2	TRBD2	few	TGCGCCAGCAGCTTCCGGGGGGACGACACCGGGGAGCTGTTTTTT	CASSFRGDDTGELFF
TRBV28	TRBJ2-4	TRBD2	many	TGTGCCAGCAGCCGTCTAGCGGAAGCCAAAAACATTCAGTACTTC	CASSRLAEAKNIQYF
TRBV7-9	TRBJ1-2	TRBD1	once	TGTGCCAGCAGCTTGACAGGGAAGGATGGCTACACCTTC	CASSLTGKDGYTF